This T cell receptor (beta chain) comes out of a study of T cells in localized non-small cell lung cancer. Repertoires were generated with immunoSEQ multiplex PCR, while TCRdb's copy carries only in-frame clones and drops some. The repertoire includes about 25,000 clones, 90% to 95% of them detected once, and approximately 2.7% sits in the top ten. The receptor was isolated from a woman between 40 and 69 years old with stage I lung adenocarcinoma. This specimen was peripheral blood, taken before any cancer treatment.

The CDR3 reads CAARTSASYEQYF. CDR3 sequence (DNA): TGTGCCGCCAGGACTAGCGCCTCCTACGAGCAGTACTTC. This chain joins TRBV2 and TRBJ2-7, with 9 bases that match TRBD2. CDR1 and CDR2 from the germline V gene are SNHLY and FYNNEI. V was pared by 11 bases and J by 0 bases, with 5 bases of the junction left unmatched. The CDR3 has 13 residues. Full variable domain (remainder filled in from reference TRBV2 and TRBJ2-7): EPEVTQTPSHQVTQMGQEVILRCVPISNHLYFYWYRQILGQKVEFLVSFYNNEISEKSEIFDDQFSVERPDGSNFTLKIRSTKLEDSAMYFCAARTSASYEQYFGPGTRLTVT.